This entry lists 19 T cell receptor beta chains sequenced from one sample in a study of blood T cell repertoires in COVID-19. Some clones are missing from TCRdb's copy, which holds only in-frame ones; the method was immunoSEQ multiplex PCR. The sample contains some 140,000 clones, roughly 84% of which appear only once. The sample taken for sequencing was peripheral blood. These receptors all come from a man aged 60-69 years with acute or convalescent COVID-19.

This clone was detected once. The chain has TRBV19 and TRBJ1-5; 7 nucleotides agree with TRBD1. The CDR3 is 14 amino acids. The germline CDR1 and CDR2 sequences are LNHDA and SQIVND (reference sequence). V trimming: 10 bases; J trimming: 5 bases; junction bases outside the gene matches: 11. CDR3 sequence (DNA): TGTGCCACCCAAGGGGGCCGTTCGGATCAGCCCCAGCATTTT. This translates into CATQGGRSDQPQHF.

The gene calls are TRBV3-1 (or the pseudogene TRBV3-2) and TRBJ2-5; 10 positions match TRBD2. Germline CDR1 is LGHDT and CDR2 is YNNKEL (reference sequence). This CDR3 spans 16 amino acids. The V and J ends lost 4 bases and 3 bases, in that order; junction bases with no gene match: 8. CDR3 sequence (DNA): TGTGCCAGCAGCCCCCTCATAGCGGGGGGAAAAGAGACCCAGTACTTC. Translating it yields CASSPLIAGGKETQYF.

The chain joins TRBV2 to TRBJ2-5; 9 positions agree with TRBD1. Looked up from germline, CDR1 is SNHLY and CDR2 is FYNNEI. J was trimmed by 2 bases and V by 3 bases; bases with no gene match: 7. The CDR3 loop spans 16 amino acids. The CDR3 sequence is CASSDRDRAKQETQYF. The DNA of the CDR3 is TGTGCCAGCAGTGACCGGGACAGGGCAAAACAAGAGACCCAGTACTTC.

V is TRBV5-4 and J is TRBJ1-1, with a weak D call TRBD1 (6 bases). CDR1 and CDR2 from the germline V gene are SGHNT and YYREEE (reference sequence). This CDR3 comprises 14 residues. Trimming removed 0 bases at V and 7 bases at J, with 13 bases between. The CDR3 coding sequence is TGTGCCAGCAGCTTGGGAGGGGGGGCTGTTGAAGCTTTCTTT. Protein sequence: CASSLGGGAVEAFF.

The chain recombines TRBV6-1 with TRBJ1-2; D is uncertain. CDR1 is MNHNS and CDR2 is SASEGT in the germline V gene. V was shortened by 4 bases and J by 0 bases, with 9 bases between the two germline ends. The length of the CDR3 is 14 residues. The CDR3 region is CASSGMGANYGYTF. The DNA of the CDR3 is TGTGCCAGCAGTGGGATGGGAGCTAACTATGGCTACACCTTC.

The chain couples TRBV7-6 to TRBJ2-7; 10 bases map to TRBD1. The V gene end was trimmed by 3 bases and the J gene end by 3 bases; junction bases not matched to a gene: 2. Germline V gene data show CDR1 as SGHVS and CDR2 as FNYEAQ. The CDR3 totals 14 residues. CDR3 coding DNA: TGTGCCAGCAGCTTTAGGGACAGGGGCTACGAGCAGTACTTC. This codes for CASSFRDRGYEQYF.

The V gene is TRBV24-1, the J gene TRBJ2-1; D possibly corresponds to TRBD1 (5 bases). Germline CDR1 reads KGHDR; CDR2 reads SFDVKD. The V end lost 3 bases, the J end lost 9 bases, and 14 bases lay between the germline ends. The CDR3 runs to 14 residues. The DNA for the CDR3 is TGTGCCACCAGTGATACAGGTCCTGGGCCTGAGCAGTTCTTC. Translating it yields CATSDTGPGPEQFF.

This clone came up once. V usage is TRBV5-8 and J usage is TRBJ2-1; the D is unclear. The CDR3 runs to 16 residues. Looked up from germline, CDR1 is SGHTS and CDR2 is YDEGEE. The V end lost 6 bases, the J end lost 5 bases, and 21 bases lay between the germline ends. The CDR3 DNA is TGTGCCAGCATATTCAGGAACAGCTTAACCCACAATGAGCAGTTCTTC. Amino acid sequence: CASIFRNSLTHNEQFF. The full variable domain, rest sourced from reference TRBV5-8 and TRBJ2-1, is EAGVTQSPTHLIKTRGQQATLRCSPISGHTSVYWYQQALGLGLQFLLWYDEGEERNRGNFPPRFSGRQFPNYSSELNVNALELEDSALYLCASIFRNSLTHNEQFFGPGTRLTVL.

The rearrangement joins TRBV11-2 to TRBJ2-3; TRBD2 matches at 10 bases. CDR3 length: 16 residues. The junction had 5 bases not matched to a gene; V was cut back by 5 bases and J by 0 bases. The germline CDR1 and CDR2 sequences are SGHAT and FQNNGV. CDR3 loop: CASSPQTSGSTDTQYF. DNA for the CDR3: TGTGCCAGCAGCCCCCAGACTAGCGGGAGCACAGATACGCAGTATTTT.

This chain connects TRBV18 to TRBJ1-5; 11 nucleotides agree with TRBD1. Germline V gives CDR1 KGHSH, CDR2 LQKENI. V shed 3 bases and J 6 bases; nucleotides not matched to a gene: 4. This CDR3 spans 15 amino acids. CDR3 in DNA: TGTGCCAGCTCACCGGACAGGGGGCAGTTTCAGCCCCAGCATTTT. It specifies CASSPDRGQFQPQHF. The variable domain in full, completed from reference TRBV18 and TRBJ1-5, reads NAGVMQNPRHLVRRRGQEARLRCSPMKGHSHVYWYRQLPEEGLKFMVYLQKENIIDESGMPKERFSAEFPKEGPSILRIQQVVRGDSAAYFCASSPDRGQFQPQHFGDGTRLSIL.

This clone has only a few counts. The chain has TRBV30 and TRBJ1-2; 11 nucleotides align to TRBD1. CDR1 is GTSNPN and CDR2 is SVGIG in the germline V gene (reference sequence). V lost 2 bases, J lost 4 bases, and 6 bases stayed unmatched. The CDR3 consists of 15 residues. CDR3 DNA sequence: TGTGCCTGGAGTCCCGGGACAGGGGGGTCCTATGGCTACACCTTC. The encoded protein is CAWSPGTGGSYGYTF.

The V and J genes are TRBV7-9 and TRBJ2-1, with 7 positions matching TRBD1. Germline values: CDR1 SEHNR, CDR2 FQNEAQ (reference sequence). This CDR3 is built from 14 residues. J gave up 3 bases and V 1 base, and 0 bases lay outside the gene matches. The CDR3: CASSLGQGYNEQFF. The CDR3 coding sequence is TGTGCCAGCAGCTTAGGACAGGGCTACAATGAGCAGTTCTTC.

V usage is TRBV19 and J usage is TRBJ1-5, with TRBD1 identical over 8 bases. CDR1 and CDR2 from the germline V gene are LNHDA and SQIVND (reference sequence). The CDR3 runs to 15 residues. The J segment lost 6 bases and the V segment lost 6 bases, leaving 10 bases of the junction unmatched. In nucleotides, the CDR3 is TGTGCCAGTAGCCAGGACAGGGATTACGTTCAGCCCCAGCATTTT. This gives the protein CASSQDRDYVQPQHF.

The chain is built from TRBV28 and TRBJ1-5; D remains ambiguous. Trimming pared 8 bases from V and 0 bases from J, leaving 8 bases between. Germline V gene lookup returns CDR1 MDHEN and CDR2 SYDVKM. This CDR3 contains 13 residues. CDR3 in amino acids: CASETYSNQPQHF. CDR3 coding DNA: TGTGCCAGCGAGACTTATAGCAATCAGCCCCAGCATTTT.

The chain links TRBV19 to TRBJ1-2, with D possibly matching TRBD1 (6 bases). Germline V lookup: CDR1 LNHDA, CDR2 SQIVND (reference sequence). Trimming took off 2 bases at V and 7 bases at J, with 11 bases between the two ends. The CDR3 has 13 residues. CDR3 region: CASSITTGGGYTF. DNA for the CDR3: TGTGCCAGTAGTATAACGACAGGCGGTGGCTACACCTTC.

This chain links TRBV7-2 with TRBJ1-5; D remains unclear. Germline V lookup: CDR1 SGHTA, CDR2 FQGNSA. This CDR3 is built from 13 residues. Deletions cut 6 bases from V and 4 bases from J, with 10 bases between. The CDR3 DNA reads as TGTGCCAGCAGTACGGACTTTAATCAGCCCCAGCATTTT. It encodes CASSTDFNQPQHF.

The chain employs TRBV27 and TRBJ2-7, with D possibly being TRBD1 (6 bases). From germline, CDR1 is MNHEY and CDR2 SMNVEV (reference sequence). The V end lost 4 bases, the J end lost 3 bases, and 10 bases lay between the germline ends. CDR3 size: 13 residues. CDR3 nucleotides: TGTGCCAGCAGTTACAGGGCGGGCTACGAGCAGTACTTC. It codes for CASSYRAGYEQYF.

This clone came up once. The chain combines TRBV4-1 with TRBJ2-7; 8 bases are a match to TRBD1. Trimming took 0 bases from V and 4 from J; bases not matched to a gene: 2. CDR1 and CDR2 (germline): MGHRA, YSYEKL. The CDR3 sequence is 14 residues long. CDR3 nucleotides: TGCGCCAGCAGCCAAGACAGGGGGCGATACGAGCAGTACTTC. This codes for CASSQDRGRYEQYF.

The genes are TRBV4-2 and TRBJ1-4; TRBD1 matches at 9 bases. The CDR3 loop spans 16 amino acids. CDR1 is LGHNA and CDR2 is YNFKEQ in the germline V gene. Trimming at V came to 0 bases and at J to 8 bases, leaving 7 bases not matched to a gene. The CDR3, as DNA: TGTGCCAGCAGCCAAGATCCGGGACAGGGACAAGAAAAACTGTTTTTT. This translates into CASSQDPGQGQEKLFF.